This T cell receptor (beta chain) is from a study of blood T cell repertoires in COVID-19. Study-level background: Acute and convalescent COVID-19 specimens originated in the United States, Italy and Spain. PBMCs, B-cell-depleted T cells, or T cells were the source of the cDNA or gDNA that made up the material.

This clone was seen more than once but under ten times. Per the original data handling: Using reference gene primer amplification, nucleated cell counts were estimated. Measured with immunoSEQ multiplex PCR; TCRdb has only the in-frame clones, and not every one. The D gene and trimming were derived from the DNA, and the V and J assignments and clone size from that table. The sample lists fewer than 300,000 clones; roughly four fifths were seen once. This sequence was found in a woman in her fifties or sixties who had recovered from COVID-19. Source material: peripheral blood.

CDR3 loop: CSASSGFGTEAFF. CDR3 coding DNA: TGCAGTGCTAGTTCGGGATTTGGGACTGAAGCTTTCTTT. The V call is TRBV20-1, the J call TRBJ1-1, with unresolved D. This CDR3 comprises 13 residues. Germline V gene sequence: CDR1 DFQATT, CDR2 SNEGSKA (reference sequence). Trimming took 3 bases from V and 5 from J, leaving 13 bases between them.